This is a list of T cell receptor beta chains from one sample in a study of Ad26.COV2.S vaccination and SARS-CoV-2 variants. Sequenced by immunoSEQ multiplex PCR; TCRdb stores in-frame clones only, minus some. This sample carries 350,000 to 450,000 clones, about four fifths of them seen once, and the ten largest clones take around 7.3%. The sample consisted of peripheral blood, taken in a trial of Ad26.COV2.S vaccine versus placebo. Receptors originate from a person aged 18-60 years who received the Ad26.COV2.S COVID-19 vaccine or a placebo. CDR3s include the opening cysteine and the closing phenylalanine or tryptophan. A D gene is named only where the DNA matches it firmly. Not every row has a clone size; where given, it reads once, few, many or a size class.

abundance: few; v_gene: TRBV14; d_gene: -; j_gene: TRBJ1-3; CDR3aa: CASSRSLGMTGNTIYF; CDR3nt: TGTGCCAGCAGCCGGTCCCTCGGTATGACTGGAAACACCATATATTTT
abundance: -; v_gene: TRBV29-1; d_gene: TRBD2; j_gene: TRBJ2-1; CDR3aa: CSGGGGSGSDEQFF; CDR3nt: TGCAGCGGAGGGGGCGGTAGCGGGAGCGATGAGCAGTTCTTC
abundance: -; v_gene: TRBV19; d_gene: -; j_gene: TRBJ1-2; CDR3aa: CASSIGGASGYTF; CDR3nt: TGTGCCAGTAGTATAGGGGGGGCCTCGGGCTACACCTTC
abundance: once; v_gene: TRBV7-3; d_gene: -; j_gene: TRBJ2-1; CDR3aa: CASSLELGNEQFF; CDR3nt: TGTGCCAGCAGCTTGGAGCTCGGGAATGAGCAGTTCTTC
abundance: -; v_gene: TRBV25-1; d_gene: -; j_gene: TRBJ2-3; CDR3aa: CASSDEGRDTQYF; CDR3nt: TGTGCCAGCAGTGATGAGGGGAGGGATACGCAGTATTTT
abundance: -; v_gene: TRBV4-3; d_gene: -; j_gene: TRBJ2-7; CDR3aa: CASSQDLPGRETYEQYF; CDR3nt: TGCGCCAGCAGCCAAGATTTACCCGGCAGGGAAACCTACGAGCAGTACTTC
abundance: -; v_gene: TRBV6-2/TRBV6-3; d_gene: -; j_gene: TRBJ1-5; CDR3aa: CASSYSSGGMNVFGQPQHF; CDR3nt: TGTGCCAGCAGTTACTCGTCTGGGGGAATGAATGTATTTGGTCAGCCCCAGCATTTT
abundance: few; v_gene: TRBV2; d_gene: -; j_gene: TRBJ2-2; CDR3aa: CASSELGGISGELFF; CDR3nt: TGTGCCAGCAGTGAGCTGGGGGGTATATCCGGGGAGCTGTTTTTT
abundance: -; v_gene: TRBV9; d_gene: TRBD2; j_gene: TRBJ2-1; CDR3aa: CASSARLAAYNEQFF; CDR3nt: TGTGCCAGCAGCGCCCGACTAGCGGCCTACAATGAGCAGTTCTTC
abundance: -; v_gene: TRBV6-2/TRBV6-3; d_gene: TRBD1; j_gene: TRBJ1-1; CDR3aa: CASSSGGNTEAFF; CDR3nt: TGTGCCAGCAGTTCAGGGGGGAACACTGAAGCTTTCTTT
abundance: -; v_gene: TRBV11-2; d_gene: TRBD1; j_gene: TRBJ2-3; CDR3aa: CASIGTGGKGDTQYF; CDR3nt: TGTGCCAGCATAGGGACAGGGGGGAAAGGAGATACGCAGTATTTT